The 11 T cell receptor beta chains presented below share a single source sample, sequenced in a study of blood T cells in healthy people across ages. With a J-beta primer mix and a sample-barcoded 5' primer, a second PCR ran about 7 to 11 cycles. TCRdb re-called the 5' RACE reads through MiXCR, storing one row per CDR3 protein. This table holds roughly 1.5 million distinct CDR3 sequences, around 40% found once. Source material: blood. The receptors were sampled from a woman under 30 in good health.

V usage is TRBV9 and J usage is TRBJ2-1; TRBD2 aligns across 13 bases. The V segment lost 0 bases and the J segment 1 base; nucleotides outside the gene matches: 4. The CDR3 has 18 residues. Germline-derived CDR1 and CDR2 are SGDLS and YYNGEE. CDR3 protein: CASSVALAGGTSYNEQFF. As DNA, the CDR3 is TGTGCCAGCAGCGTAGCACTAGCGGGGGGGACATCCTACAATGAGCAGTTCTTC.

J is TRBJ2-1 and V is TRBV3-1; tentative D call: TRBD2 (6 bases). The CDR3 spans 13 residues. V dropped 1 base and J dropped 13 bases, with 14 bases sitting between them. Germline assignment: CDR1 LGHDT and CDR2 YNNKEL (reference sequence). The CDR3 nucleotides read TGTGCCAGCAGCCAAGTTGATCGGGGGACCCAGTTCTTC. This translates into CASSQVDRGTQFF.

With respect to this clonotype: Compared with germline, one end of the junction differs, possibly owing to a read error. This chain connects TRBV6-2 or TRBV6-3 to TRBJ1-2, with 9 bases that match TRBD1. The V gene's germline CDR1 is MNHEY and CDR2 SVGEGT. The CDR3 sequence is 14 residues long. This CDR3 is CASSLQGAIYGHTF. The CDR3 coding sequence is TGTGCCAGCAGTCTACAGGGGGCGATCTATGGCCACACCTTC.

The V gene is TRBV9, the J gene TRBJ1-1; TRBD1 aligns across 7 bases. The junction had 9 bases not matched to a gene; V was cut back by 0 bases and J by 1 base. Germline V gene lookup returns CDR1 SGDLS and CDR2 YYNGEE. This CDR3 is built from 17 residues. The CDR3 sequence: CASSVGTGPPSNTEAFF. CDR3 nucleotide sequence: TGTGCCAGCAGCGTAGGGACAGGCCCACCCTCGAACACTGAAGCTTTCTTT.

Points on this clonotype: One end of the junction varies from germline; a read error may be responsible. The rearrangement joins TRBV29-1 to TRBJ2-5, with D possibly TRBD1 on 5 matching bases. The germline V gene has CDR1 SQVTM and CDR2 ANQGSEA. This CDR3 has 14 residues. CDR3 amino acids: CSVEAGYPQGTQYF. DNA for the CDR3: TGCAGCGTTGAGGCAGGGTATCCTCAAGGGACCCAGTACTTC.

This clonotype was counted only a few times. The chain's CDR3 is CASKGLVEEQFF. CDR3 nucleotides: TGTGCCAGCAAGGGACTAGTCGAGGAGCAGTTCTTC. The chain couples TRBV2 to TRBJ2-1; 8 nucleotides align to TRBD2. Germline values: CDR1 SNHLY, CDR2 FYNNEI. CDR3 length: 12 amino acids. V was clipped by 7 bases and J by 10 bases; unmatched bases: 6.

This sequence joins TRBV20-1 and TRBJ2-4, with a tentative D call TRBD2 (6 bases). Trimming stripped 6 bases from V and 1 base from J, with 10 bases between. Per the germline V gene, CDR1 is DFQATT and CDR2 is SNEGSKA (reference sequence). The CDR3 has 13 residues. The CDR3 sequence is CSALRGAKNIQYF. CDR3 in DNA: TGCAGTGCCCTTCGGGGGGCCAAAAACATTCAGTACTTC.

The chain joins TRBV20-1 to TRBJ1-6; unclear D gene. V lost 6 bases and J lost 11, with 5 bases in between. The CDR3 length is 9 residues. CDR1 is DFQATT, CDR2 SNEGSKA, per germline (reference sequence). CDR3 in DNA: TGCAGTGCGCATCCACCCCTCCACTTT. Amino acids: CSAHPPLHF.

This clonotype was detected a few times. The chain uses TRBV7-2 and TRBJ2-2; D perhaps matches TRBD1 (6 bases). V lost 6 bases to trimming and J lost 7 bases, with 12 bases between them. This CDR3 spans 13 amino acids. CDR1 SGHTA and CDR2 FQGNSA come from the germline V gene. The CDR3 loop reads CASRNRVHGELFF. DNA of the CDR3: TGTGCCAGCAGAAACAGGGTCCACGGGGAGCTGTTTTTT.

This chain connects TRBV29-1 to TRBJ2-7; possibly TRBD1 or TRBD2 for D (7 bases each). Matching the DNA end better, TRBJ2-5 makes the J call doubtful. The CDR3 has 17 amino acids. The germline V gene encodes CDR1 SQVTM and CDR2 ANQGSEA. Here the CDR3 DNA reads TGCAGCGTTGATACGCTCAGGGAGGGACAGTACCAAGAGACCCAGTACTTC. Translation gives CSVDTLREGQYQETQYF.

This chain joins TRBV7-2 and TRBJ2-2, with D perhaps TRBD1 or TRBD2 (5 bases each). The germline V and J ends were trimmed by 7 bases and 2 bases, with 17 bases remaining between them. This CDR3 has 16 amino acids. Germline V gene sequence: CDR1 SGHTA, CDR2 FQGNSA. The CDR3: CASKGAGTLNTGELFF. CDR3 nucleotide sequence: TGTGCCAGCAAAGGTGCTGGGACCCTTAACACCGGGGAGCTGTTTTTT.